The next 12 T cell receptor beta chains were all read from a single sample in a study of patients and donors after allogeneic stem cell transplantation. TCRdb used MiXCR to reprocess the RT-PCR reads, holding one entry per CDR3 protein. The sample holds 200,000 to 250,000 distinct CDR3 sequences, 11% to 15% seen once. Sequencing used blood, either unsorted or a sorted T cell fraction (not recorded which). These receptors originate from a human donor who was either an allogeneic HSCT recipient or a stem cell or donor lymphocyte infusion donor (not recorded which). It is not recorded whose cells these are; they may come from a transplant donor.

This clonotype was counted many times. The chain employs TRBV29-1 and TRBJ1-5; D possibly corresponds to TRBD1 (5 bases). CDR1 and CDR2 from the germline V gene are SQVTM and ANQGSEA. The CDR3 length is 14 residues. V was cut by 0 bases and J by 11 bases, with 17 bases left in between. The DNA of the CDR3 is TGCAGCGTTGAAGATAGGCAGCGGGACCGAGCCCAGCATTTT. Its protein is CSVEDRQRDRAQHF.

This clonotype was picked up a small number of times. The chain employs TRBV5-5 and TRBJ2-3; 12 positions agree with TRBD2. Trimming removed 3 bases from V and 2 bases from J; junction bases left unmatched: 7. The CDR3 has 17 residues. Germline CDR1 SGHKS, CDR2 YYEKEE (reference sequence). CDR3 DNA sequence: TGTGCCAGCAGCTCCCGTCGGACTAGCGGGACCACAGATACGCAGTATTTT. Translating it yields CASSSRRTSGTTDTQYF.

This clonotype was observed a handful of times. This rearrangement joins TRBV20-1 to TRBJ2-1; 14 nucleotides line up with TRBD2. The V segment lost 1 base and the J segment 7 bases; nucleotides outside the gene matches: 6. The CDR3 runs to 16 residues. Germline V gene lookup returns CDR1 DFQATT and CDR2 SNEGSKA (reference sequence). CDR3 loop: CSARVTSGRASNEQFF. The CDR3 DNA reads TGCAGTGCTAGAGTGACTAGCGGGAGGGCCTCTAATGAGCAGTTCTTC.

This clonotype was seen more than once but under ten times. The rearrangement uses TRBV9 and TRBJ2-1; D tentatively reads TRBD1 or TRBD2 (5 bases each). This CDR3 region has 16 residues. The V gene lost 0 bases and the J gene lost 0 bases, with 10 bases spanning the gap. Germline loops: CDR1 SGDLS, CDR2 YYNGEE. DNA for the CDR3: TGTGCCAGCAGCGTAGGGGGGTCGAGCTCCTACAATGAGCAGTTCTTC. The encoded protein is CASSVGGSSSYNEQFF.

The sample holds many counts of this clonotype. The V gene is TRBV6-1, the J gene TRBJ2-7; 11 positions agree with TRBD2. CDR3 length equals 15 residues. Germline V gene sequence: CDR1 MNHNS, CDR2 SASEGT. The junction had 8 bases not matched to a gene; V was cut back by 6 bases and J by 4 bases. The CDR3 bases are TGTGCCAGCAGCTATACCGGGACTAGCGGTTACGAGCAGTACTTC. Translation: CASSYTGTSGYEQYF.

The chain joins TRBV15 to TRBJ2-1; TRBD1 or TRBD2 may be the D gene (5 bases each). From germline, CDR1 is LNHNV and CDR2 YYDKDF (reference sequence). Trimming pared 4 bases from V and 9 bases from J, leaving 22 bases between. The CDR3 contains 16 residues. CDR3 residues: CATSIETGTHRGEQFF. In nucleotides, the CDR3 is TGTGCCACCAGCATTGAAACCGGGACCCATAGGGGTGAGCAGTTCTTC. Full variable domain (outside the CDR3, taken from reference TRBV15 and TRBJ2-1): DAMVIQNPRYQVTQFGKPVTLSCSQTLNHNVMYWYQQKSSQAPKLLFHYYDKDFNNEADTPDNFQSRRPNTSFCFLDIRSPGLGDTAMYLCATSIETGTHRGEQFFGPGTRLTVL.

This chain joins TRBV19 and TRBJ2-1; 7 bases map to TRBD2. CDR3 size: 15 residues. V dropped 1 base and J dropped 2; count of bases not matched to a gene: 2. Germline CDR1 and CDR2: LNHDA and SQIVND (reference sequence). The CDR3 spells CASSIVSGAYNEQFF. In DNA form, the CDR3 reads TGTGCCAGTAGTATAGTAAGCGGGGCCTACAATGAGCAGTTCTTC.

This clonotype was observed a few times. The gene calls are TRBV6-5 and TRBJ1-3; TRBD1 is a possible D gene (5 bases). Germline V lookup: CDR1 MNHEY, CDR2 SVGAGI. With 3 bases removed from V and 4 bases from J, the gap between germline ends came to 22 bases. This CDR3 region has 18 residues. The chain's CDR3 is CASSYYSPGRGMGNTIYF. DNA of the CDR3: TGTGCCAGCAGTTATTACTCGCCGGGGCGTGGGATGGGAAACACCATATATTTT.

In this sample, this clonotype turned up a few times. J is TRBJ2-1 and V is TRBV6-2 or TRBV6-3; D gene unclear. Germline CDR1 MNHEY, CDR2 SVGEGT. The CDR3 is made up of 12 amino acids. Trimming pared 1 base from V and 7 bases from J, leaving 5 bases between. The CDR3: CASSYWSNEQFF. The CDR3 DNA follows: TGTGCCAGCAGTTACTGGTCTAATGAGCAGTTCTTC.

J is TRBJ1-1 and V is TRBV12-3 or TRBV12-4, with D tentatively TRBD1 (5 bases). Deletions cut 2 bases from V and 3 bases from J, with 22 bases between. The CDR3 has 18 amino acids. This CDR3 is CASSLSMGTPGGYTEAFF. Written as DNA, the CDR3 is TGTGCCAGCAGTTTAAGTATGGGGACCCCCGGAGGTTACACTGAAGCTTTCTTT.

There are a few counts of this clonotype. The chain has TRBV20-1 and TRBJ1-6; D ambiguous. V was clipped by 6 bases and J by 0 bases, with 18 bases between them. CDR1 DFQATT and CDR2 SNEGSKA come from the germline V gene (reference sequence). CDR3 length: 17 residues. The CDR3 region has the DNA TGCAGTGCGCGCGCGCTTGACCTTCTCTCCTATAATTCACCCCTCCACTTT. Residues: CSARALDLLSYNSPLHF.

J is TRBJ2-3 and V is TRBV11-2, with TRBD2 matching 7 bases. Germline trimming cut 1 base from V and 6 bases from J; bases unmatched to any gene: 7. Germline V gene sequence: CDR1 SGHAT, CDR2 FQNNGV. This CDR3 is built from 15 residues. CDR3 sequence reads: CASSLGGGNVDTQYF. The CDR3 DNA reads as TGTGCCAGCAGCTTAGGGGGAGGGAACGTCGATACGCAGTATTTT.